This T cell receptor (beta chain) is drawn from a study of CD8+ T cells in alopecia areata. As for treatment: oral pan-JAK inhibitor, 5-10 mg twice daily. Sampling of alopecia areata patients yielded lesional scalp punch biopsies as well as peripheral blood. Following extraction, RNA underwent reverse transcription to cDNA, which served as the sequencing template. Some clones are missing from TCRdb's copy, which holds only in-frame ones; the method was immunoSEQ multiplex PCR. The table has around 180,000 clones, under 80% seen once; the top ten hold roughly 1.3%. The CDR3 totals 15 residues. The V gene end was trimmed by 1 base and the J gene end by 5 bases; junction bases not matched to a gene: 4. The germline CDR1 and CDR2 sequences are SGHAT and FQNNGV.

The clonotype comes from a human donor with alopecia areata. The material was CD4+ T cells sorted from blood, obtained at approximately week 49, from a patient treated with tofacitinib. V is TRBV11-2 and J is TRBJ2-1; TRBD1 agrees at 8 bases. The CDR3, as DNA: TGTGCCAGCAGCTTAGGGACAGGGCCTAACAATGAGCAGTTCTTC. Encoded protein: CASSLGTGPNNEQFF.